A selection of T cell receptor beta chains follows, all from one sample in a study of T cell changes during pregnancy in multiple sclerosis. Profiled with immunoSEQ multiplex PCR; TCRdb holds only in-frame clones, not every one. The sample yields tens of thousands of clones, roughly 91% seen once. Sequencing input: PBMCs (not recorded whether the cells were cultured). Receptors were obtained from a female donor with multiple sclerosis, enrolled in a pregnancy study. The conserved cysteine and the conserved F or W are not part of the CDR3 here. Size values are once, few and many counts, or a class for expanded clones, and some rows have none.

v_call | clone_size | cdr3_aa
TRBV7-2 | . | ASSLEAQGAYYEQY
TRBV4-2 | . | ASSREANTEAF
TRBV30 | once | AWGRNTEAF
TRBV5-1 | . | ASSFIEGVEAF
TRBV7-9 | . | ASGFNQPQH
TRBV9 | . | ASSVVSGRADEQF
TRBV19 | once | ASSIPTSANNEQF
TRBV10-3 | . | ATLGTGYAYEQY
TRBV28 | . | ASSFSRVGGYT
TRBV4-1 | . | ASSQDLTAPVEQY
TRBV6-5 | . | ASSYGNQWGYT
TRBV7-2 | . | ASSLNSWAGEGSYNEQF
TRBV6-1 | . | ASSGTGVETQY
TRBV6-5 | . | ASSYSQGAGGQH
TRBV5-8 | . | ASSLGTGGEETQY
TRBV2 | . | ASSGQGLANYGYT
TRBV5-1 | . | ASSRSSGRALDTQY
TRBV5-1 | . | ASSLGRGRGNEKLF
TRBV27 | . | ASSLGLAGPEQY
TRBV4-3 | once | ASSQAAGGHQPQH
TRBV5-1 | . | ASSDRLAGLSLAQF
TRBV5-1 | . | ASSLGNQRGETQY
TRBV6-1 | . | ASSGQDSSYEQY
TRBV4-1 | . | ASSPFGLAGSYEQY
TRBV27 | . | ASSLRLAGDEQF
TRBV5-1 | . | ASNFGDSYEQY
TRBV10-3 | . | AISGRDTKTYNEQF
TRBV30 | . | ACGPGGDQPQH
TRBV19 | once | ASSHRDVYEQY
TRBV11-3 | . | ASSGGRNTEAF
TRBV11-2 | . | ASSLGQGHQPQH
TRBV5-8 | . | ASSRPDRETFRTDTQY
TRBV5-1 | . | ASSLEGAARSGNTIY
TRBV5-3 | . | ARSSGRGPTGLYSYNEQF
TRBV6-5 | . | ASSYSKYLGNTEAF
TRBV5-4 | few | ASSLNQEIDYGYT
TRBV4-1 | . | ASSQGDGYNEQF